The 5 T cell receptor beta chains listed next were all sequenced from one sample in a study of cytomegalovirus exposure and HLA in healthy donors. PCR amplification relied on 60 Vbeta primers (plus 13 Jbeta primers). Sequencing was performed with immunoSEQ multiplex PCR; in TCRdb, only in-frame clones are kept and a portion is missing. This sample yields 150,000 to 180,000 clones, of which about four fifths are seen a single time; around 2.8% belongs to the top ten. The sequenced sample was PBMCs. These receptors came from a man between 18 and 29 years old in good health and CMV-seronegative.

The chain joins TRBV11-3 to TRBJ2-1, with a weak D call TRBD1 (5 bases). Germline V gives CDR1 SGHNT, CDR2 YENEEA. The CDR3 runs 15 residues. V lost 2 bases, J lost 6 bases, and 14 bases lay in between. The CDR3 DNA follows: TGTGCCAGCAGCTTAATGGCGAGGCAGGGCAATGAGCAGTTCTTC. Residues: CASSLMARQGNEQFF.

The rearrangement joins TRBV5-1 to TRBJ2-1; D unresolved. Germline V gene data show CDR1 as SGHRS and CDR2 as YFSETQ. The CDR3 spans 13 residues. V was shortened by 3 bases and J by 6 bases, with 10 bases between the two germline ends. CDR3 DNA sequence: TGCGCCAGCAGCTCACGACAATTCAATGAGCAGTTCTTC. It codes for CASSSRQFNEQFF.

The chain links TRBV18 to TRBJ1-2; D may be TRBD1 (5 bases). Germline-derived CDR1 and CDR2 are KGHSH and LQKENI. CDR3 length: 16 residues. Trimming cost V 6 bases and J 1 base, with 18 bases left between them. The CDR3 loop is CASSLPPTGVNYGYTF. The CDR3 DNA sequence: TGTGCCAGCTCGCTCCCCCCGACGGGGGTTAACTATGGCTACACCTTC.

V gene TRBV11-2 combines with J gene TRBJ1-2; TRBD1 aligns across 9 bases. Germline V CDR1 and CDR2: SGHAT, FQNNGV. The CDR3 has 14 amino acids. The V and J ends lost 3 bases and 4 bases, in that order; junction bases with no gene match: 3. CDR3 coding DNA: TGTGCCAGCAGCTTCGGGACAGGGAGCTATGGCTACACCTTC. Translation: CASSFGTGSYGYTF.

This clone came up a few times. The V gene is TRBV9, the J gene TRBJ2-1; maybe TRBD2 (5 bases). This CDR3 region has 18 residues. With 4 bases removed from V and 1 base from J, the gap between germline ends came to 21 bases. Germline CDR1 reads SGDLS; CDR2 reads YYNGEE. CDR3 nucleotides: TGTGCCAGCAGCCCCGCCTACGAGGCGGGTAGGTCCTACAATGAGCAGTTCTTC. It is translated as CASSPAYEAGRSYNEQFF.